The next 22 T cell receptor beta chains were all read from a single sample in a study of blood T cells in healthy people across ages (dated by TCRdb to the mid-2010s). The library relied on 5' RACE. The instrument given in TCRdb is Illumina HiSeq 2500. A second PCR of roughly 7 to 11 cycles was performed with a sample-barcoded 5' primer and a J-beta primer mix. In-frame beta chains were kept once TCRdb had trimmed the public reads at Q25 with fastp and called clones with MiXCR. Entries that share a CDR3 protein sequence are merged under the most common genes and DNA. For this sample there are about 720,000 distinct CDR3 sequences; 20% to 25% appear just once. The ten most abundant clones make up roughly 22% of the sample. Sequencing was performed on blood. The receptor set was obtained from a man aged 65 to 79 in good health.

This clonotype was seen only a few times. CDR3 loop: CSARDSNQPQHF. DNA of the CDR3: TGCAGTGCTAGGGATAGCAATCAGCCCCAGCATTTT. This chain joins TRBV20-1 and TRBJ1-5, with D unresolved. Germline V gene sequence: CDR1 DFQATT, CDR2 SNEGSKA (reference sequence). The CDR3 runs to 12 residues. V was clipped by 3 bases and J by 0 bases, with 3 bases between them.

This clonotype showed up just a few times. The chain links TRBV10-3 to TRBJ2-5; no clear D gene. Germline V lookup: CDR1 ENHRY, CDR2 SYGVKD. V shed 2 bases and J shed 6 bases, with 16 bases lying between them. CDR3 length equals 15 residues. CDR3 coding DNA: TGTGCCATCAGTGAGACTACGGCGCCTCAACAGACCCAGTACTTC. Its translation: CAISETTAPQQTQYF.

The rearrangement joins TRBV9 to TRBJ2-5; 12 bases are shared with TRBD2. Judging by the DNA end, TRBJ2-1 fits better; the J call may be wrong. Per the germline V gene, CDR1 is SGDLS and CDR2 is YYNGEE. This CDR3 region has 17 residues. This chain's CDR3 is CASSDPLTSGSSNEQFF. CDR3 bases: TGTGCCAGCAGCGACCCGTTGACTAGCGGGAGTTCTAATGAGCAGTTCTTC.

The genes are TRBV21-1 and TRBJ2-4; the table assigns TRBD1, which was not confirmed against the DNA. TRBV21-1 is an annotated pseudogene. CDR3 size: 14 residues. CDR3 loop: CASRTGIHKNIQYF. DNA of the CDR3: TGTGCCAGCAGGACAGGGATACATAAAAACATTCAGTACTTC.

CDR3 sequence reads: CASSLEGQLYTEAFF. The CDR3 bases are TGCGCCAGCAGCTTGGAGGGACAGCTATACACTGAAGCTTTCTTT. The chain recombines TRBV5-1 with TRBJ1-1, with 7 bases lining up with TRBD1. The germline V gene has CDR1 SGHRS and CDR2 YFSETQ. The CDR3 is 15 amino acids. The V segment lost 0 bases and the J segment 3 bases; nucleotides outside the gene matches: 5.

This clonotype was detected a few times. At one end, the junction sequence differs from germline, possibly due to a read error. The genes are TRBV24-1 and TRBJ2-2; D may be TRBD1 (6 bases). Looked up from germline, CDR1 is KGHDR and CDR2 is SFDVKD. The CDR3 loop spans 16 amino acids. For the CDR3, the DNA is TGTGCCGCCAGTGGTGAATGGGGGCGCGACACCGGGGAGCTGTTTTTT. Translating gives CAASGEWGRDTGELFF.

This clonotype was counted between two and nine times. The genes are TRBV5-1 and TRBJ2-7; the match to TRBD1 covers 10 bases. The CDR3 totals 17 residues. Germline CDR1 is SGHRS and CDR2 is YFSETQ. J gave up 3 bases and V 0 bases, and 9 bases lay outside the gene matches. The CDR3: CASSLGDRGVWFYEQYF. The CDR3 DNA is TGCGCCAGCAGCTTGGGGGACAGGGGTGTTTGGTTCTACGAGCAGTACTTC.

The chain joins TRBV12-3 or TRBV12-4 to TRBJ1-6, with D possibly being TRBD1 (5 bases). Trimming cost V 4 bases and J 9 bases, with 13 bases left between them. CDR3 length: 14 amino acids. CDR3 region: CASSSSNRGSPLHF. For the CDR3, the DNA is TGTGCCAGCAGTTCCTCAAATAGGGGTTCACCCCTCCACTTT.

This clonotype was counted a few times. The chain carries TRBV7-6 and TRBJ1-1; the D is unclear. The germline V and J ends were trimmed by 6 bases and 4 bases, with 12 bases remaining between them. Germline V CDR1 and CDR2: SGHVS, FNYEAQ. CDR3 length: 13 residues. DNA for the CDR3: TGTGCCAGCAGTCGGGTCCGGGGCACTGAAGCTTTCTTT. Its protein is CASSRVRGTEAFF.

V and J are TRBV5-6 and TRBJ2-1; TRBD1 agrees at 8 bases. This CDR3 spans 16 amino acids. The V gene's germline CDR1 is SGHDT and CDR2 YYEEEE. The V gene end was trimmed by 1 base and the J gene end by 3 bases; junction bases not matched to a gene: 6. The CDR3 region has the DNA TGTGCCAGCAGCTTGTATACGGGACAGGACTACAATGAGCAGTTCTTC. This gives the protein CASSLYTGQDYNEQFF.

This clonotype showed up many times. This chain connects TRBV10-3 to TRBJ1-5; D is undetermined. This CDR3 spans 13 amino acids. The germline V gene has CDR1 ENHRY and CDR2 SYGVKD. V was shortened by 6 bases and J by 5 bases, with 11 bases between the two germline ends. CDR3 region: CAIRLNTDQPQHF. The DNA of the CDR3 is TGTGCCATCAGGTTAAACACTGATCAGCCCCAGCATTTT.

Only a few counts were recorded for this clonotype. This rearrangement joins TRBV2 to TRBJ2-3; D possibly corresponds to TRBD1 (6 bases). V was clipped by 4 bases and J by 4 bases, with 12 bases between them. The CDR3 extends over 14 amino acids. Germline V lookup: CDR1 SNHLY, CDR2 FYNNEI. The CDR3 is CASSGQEGPDTQYF. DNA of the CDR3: TGTGCCAGCAGTGGACAGGAAGGGCCAGATACGCAGTATTTT.

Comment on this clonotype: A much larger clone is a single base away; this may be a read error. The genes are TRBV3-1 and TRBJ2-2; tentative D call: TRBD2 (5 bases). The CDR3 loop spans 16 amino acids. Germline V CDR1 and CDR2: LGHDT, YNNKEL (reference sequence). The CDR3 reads CASSQEGGTNSGELFF. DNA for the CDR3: TGCGCCAGCAGCCAAGAGGGCGGTACGAACAGCGGGGAGCTGTTTTTT.

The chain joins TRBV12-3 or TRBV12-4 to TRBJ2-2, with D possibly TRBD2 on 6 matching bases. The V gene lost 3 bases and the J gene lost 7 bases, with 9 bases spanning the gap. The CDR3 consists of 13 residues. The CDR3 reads CASSLRGSGELFF. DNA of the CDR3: TGTGCCAGCAGTTTGCGGGGAAGCGGGGAGCTGTTTTTT.

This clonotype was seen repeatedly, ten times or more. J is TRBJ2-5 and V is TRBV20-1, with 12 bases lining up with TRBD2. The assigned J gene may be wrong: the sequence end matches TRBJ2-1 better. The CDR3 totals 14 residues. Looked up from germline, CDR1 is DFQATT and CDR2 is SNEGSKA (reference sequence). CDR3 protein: CSASSGLAGSEQFF. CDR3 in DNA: TGCAGTGCTAGTAGCGGACTAGCGGGATCTGAGCAGTTCTTC.

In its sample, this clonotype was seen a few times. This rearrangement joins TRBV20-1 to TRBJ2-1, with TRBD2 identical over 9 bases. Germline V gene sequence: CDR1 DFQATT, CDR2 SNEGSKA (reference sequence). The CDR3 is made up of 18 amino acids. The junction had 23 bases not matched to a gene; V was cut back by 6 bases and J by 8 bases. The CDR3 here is CSAQIDRVGLAGRDEQFF. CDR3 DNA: TGCAGTGCCCAAATAGACAGGGTAGGGCTAGCGGGGAGGGATGAGCAGTTCTTC.

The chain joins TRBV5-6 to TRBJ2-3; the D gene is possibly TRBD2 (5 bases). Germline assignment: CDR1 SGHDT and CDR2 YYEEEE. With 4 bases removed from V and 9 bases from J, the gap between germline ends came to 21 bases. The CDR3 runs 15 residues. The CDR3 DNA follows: TGTGCCAGCAGCCCAATTGCAGCGCGGGTCCGCACGCAGTATTTT. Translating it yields CASSPIAARVRTQYF.

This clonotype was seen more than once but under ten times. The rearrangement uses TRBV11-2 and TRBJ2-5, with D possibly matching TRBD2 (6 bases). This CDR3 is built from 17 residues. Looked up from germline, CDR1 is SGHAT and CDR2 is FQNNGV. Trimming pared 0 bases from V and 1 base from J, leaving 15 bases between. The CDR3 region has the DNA TGTGCCAGCAGCTTAGAGGGTTTATCGCGGGGCCAAGAGACCCAGTACTTC. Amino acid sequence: CASSLEGLSRGQETQYF.

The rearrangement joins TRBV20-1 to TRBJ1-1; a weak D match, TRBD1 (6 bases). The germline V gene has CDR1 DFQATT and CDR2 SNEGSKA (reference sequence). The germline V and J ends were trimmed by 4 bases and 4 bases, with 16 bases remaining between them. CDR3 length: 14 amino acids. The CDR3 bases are TGCAGTGCTACAAACAGACAGGTTAGCACTGAAGCTTTCTTT. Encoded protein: CSATNRQVSTEAFF.

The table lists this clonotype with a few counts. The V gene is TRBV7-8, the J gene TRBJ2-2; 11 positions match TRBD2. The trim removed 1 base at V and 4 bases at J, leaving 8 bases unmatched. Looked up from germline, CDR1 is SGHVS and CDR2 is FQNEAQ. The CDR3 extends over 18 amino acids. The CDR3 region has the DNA TGTGCCAGCAGCTTAGGACGGAAAGGGACTAGCGGCACCGGGGAGCTGTTTTTT. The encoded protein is CASSLGRKGTSGTGELFF.

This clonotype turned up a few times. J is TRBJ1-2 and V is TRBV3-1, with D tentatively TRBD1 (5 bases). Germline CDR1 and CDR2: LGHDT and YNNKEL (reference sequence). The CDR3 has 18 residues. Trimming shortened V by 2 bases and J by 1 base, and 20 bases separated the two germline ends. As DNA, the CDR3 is TGTGCCAGCAGCCAACACCTTCGGGGGGGGAAACTTAACTATGGCTACACCTTC. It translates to CASSQHLRGGKLNYGYTF.

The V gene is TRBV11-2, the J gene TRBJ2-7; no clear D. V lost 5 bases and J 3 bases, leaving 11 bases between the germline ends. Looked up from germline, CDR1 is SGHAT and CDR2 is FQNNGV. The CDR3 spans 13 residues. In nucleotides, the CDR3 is TGTGCCAGCAGCCTCGACCAAGTCTACGAGCAGTACGTC. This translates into CASSLDQVYEQYV.